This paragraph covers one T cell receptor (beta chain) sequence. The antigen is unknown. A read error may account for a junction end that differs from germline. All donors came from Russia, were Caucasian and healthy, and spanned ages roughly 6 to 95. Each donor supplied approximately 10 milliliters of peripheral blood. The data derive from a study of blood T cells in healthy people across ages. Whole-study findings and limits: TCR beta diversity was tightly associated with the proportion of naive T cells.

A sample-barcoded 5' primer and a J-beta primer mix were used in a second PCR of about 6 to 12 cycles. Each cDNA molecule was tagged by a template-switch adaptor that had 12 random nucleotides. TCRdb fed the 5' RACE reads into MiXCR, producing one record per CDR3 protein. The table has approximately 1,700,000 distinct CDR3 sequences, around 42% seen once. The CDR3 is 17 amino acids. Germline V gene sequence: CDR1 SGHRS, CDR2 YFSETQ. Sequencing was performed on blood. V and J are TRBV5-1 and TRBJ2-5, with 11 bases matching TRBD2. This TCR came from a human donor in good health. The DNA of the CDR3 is TGCGCCAGCAGCCCCCTTGGAACTAGCGGGGGACAAGAGACCCTGTACTTC. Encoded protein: CASSPLGTSGGQETLYF.